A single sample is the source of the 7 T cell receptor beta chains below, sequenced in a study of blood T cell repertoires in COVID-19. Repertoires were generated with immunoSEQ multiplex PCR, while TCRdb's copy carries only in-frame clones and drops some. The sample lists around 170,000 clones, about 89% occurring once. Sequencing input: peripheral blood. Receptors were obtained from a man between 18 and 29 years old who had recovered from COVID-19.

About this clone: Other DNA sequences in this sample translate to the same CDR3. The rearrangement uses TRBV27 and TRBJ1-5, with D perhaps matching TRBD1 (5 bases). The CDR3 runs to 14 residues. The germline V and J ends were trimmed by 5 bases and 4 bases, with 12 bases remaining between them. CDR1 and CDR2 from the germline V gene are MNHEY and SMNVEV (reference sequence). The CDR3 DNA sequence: TGTGCCAGCAGTCTCGTGGGGGGTAATCAGCCCCAGCATTTT. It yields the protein CASSLVGGNQPQHF.

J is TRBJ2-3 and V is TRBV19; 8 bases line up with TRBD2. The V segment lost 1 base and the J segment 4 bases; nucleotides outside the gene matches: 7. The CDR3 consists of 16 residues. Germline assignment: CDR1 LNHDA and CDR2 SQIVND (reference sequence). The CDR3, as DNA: TGTGCCAGTAGTATAGCCAGCGGGAGTAGGGCAGATACGCAGTATTTT. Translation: CASSIASGSRADTQYF.

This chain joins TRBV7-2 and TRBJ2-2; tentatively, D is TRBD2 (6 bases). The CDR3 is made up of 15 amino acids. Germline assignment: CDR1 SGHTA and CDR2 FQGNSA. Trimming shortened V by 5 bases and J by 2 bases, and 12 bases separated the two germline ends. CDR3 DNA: TGTGCCAGCAGCCCCCTAGCGCTCAACACCGGGGAGCTGTTTTTT. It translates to CASSPLALNTGELFF.

CDR3 DNA: TGTGCCAGCTCACCAATCGGGACAGGGGGCGAGCAGTACTTC. Translation gives CASSPIGTGGEQYF. The rearrangement uses TRBV18 and TRBJ2-7; 11 nucleotides align to TRBD1. Per germline, CDR1 KGHSH and CDR2 LQKENI. The V gene end was trimmed by 2 bases and the J gene end by 6 bases; junction bases not matched to a gene: 3. The CDR3 sequence is 14 residues long.

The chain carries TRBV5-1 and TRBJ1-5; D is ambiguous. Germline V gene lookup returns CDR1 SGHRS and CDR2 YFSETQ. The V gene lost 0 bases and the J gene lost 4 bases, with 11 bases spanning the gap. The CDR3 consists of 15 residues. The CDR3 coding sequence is TGCGCCAGCAGCTTGGAGGCAGGCCGAAATCAGCCCCAGCATTTT. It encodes CASSLEAGRNQPQHF.

The CDR3, as DNA: TGTGCCAGCAGTGGTGGGAGGGAGACCCAGTACTTC. This translates into CASSGGRETQYF. This sequence joins TRBV2 and TRBJ2-5; D possibly corresponds to TRBD2 (6 bases). From germline, CDR1 is SNHLY and CDR2 FYNNEI. V lost 4 bases to trimming and J lost 5 bases, with 8 bases between them. The CDR3 sequence is 12 residues long.

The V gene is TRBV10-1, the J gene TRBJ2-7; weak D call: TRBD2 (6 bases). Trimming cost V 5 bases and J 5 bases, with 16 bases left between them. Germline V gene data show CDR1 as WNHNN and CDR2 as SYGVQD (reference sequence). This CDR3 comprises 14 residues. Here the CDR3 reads CASSPLANPDEQYF. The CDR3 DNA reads TGCGCCAGCAGTCCACTAGCTAATCCGGACGAGCAGTACTTC.